This TCR beta chain was sequenced in a study of cytomegalovirus exposure and HLA in healthy donors. Measured with immunoSEQ multiplex PCR; TCRdb has only the in-frame clones, and not every one. This sample has about 98,000 clones, with about 83% found just once. The CDR3 extends over 14 amino acids. Germline V gene sequence: CDR1 SNHLY, CDR2 FYNNEI. The V and J ends lost 7 bases and 4 bases, in that order; junction bases with no gene match: 7. The clonotype comes from a young woman in good health and CMV-seronegative. Sequencing used PBMCs. The rearrangement links TRBV2 to TRBJ1-2; 9 bases agree with TRBD1. CDR3: CASISDRGSYGYTF. CDR3 DNA: TGTGCCAGCATTTCGGACAGGGGAAGCTATGGCTACACCTTC.